This record covers a single T cell receptor (beta chain). Its antigen is currently unknown. Sequenced with the Oncomine TCR Beta short-read assay was DNA taken from cultured CD4+ T cells. Cultured CD4+ T cells yielded the extracted genomic DNA. One entry per CDR3 protein results from TCRdb running MiXCR on the PCR reads. The sample has about 23,000 distinct CDR3 sequences, over 60% seen once; the top ten hold roughly 20%. This sample was taken from a study of vaccination and CD4 T cells after COVID-19. Study details: The authors used overlapping spike peptides from SARS-CoV-2, HCoV-NL63, HCoV-OC43 and HCoV-229E to stimulate cells.

Treatment reported: approximately nine-day PBMC culture with coronavirus spike peptide pools or control peptides (ViraFEST assay). V lost 3 bases and J lost 3, with 12 bases in between. The CDR3 loop spans 15 amino acids. Germline-derived CDR1 and CDR2 are SNHLY and FYNNEI. Study-level points and caveats: Researchers report that a median approximately 85% of reactive clones in convalescent patients surfaced only post-vaccination.

This chain links TRBV2 with TRBJ2-1; D gene uncertain. The material sequenced was CD4+ T cells from blood, cultured in vitro, taken after SARS-CoV-2 vaccination. The TCR was taken from a human donor who received a COVID-19 vaccine. In nucleotides, the CDR3 is TGTGCCAGCAGTGAGGCTACACCCCTCTACAATGAGCAGTTCTTC. Its protein product is CASSEATPLYNEQFF.